This is a list of T cell receptor beta chains from one sample in a study of T cell repertoires in cytomegalovirus infection. A single record per CDR3 protein comes from TCRdb applying MiXCR to the reads. The table lists approximately 730,000 distinct CDR3 sequences, 25% to 35% of them singletons. Their recognized antigens are unknown. Sequenced here: cultured CD8+ T cells from PBMCs, sampled from culture after CMV antigen stimulation. Every receptor here comes from a human donor in good health (CMV status not recorded). Some clones in this sample may be carry-over from other donors' samples. CDR3s include the opening cysteine and the closing phenylalanine or tryptophan. The D gene is left open where the match is weak. Size is omitted from some rows. Given values are once, few, many or a class for expanded clones.

j_call clone_size d_call v_call cdr3_nt cdr3_aa
TRBJ2-1 few NA TRBV10-3 TGTGCCATCAGTGAAGGACTTCGGGAATACAATGAGCAGTTCTTC CAISEGLREYNEQFF
TRBJ1-5 few NA TRBV19 TGTGCCAGTAGCCTTTGGCCTTGGGATGAGGATCAGCCCCAGCATTTT CASSLWPWDEDQPQHF
TRBJ2-7 few NA TRBV20-1 TGCAGTGCTGCTGGGTCCGACTCCTACGAGCAGTACTTC CSAAGSDSYEQYF
TRBJ2-7 few NA TRBV4-1 TGCGCCAGCACCGGAGGGGACCACGAGCAGTACTTC CASTGGDHEQYF
TRBJ1-2 NA TRBD1 TRBV27 TGTGCCAGCAGTTGGGCAGGGACAGCAGTAGCATTAGGCTACACCTTC CASSWAGTAVALGYTF
TRBJ1-1 NA TRBD1 TRBV6-5 TGTGCCAGCAGTTACTCACACGACAGGGGAGTGGACACTGAAGCTTTCTTT CASSYSHDRGVDTEAFF
TRBJ2-1 few NA TRBV11-2 TGTGCCAGCAGCTCGGACGCGATTCACAATGAGCAGTTCTTC CASSSDAIHNEQFF
TRBJ2-2 once TRBD1 TRBV27 TGTGCCAGCAGTACCCGACAGGGCGCGAACACCGGGGAGCTGTTTTTT CASSTRQGANTGELFF
TRBJ2-3 many TRBD1 TRBV7-9 TGTGCCAGCAGCCCCCAACAGGGGAGCACAGATACGCAGTATTTT CASSPQQGSTDTQYF
TRBJ2-7 once NA TRBV6-2/TRBV6-3 TGTGCCAGCAGCCTCGTAGGGTGGTACGAGCAGTACTTC CASSLVGWYEQYF
TRBJ2-7 many TRBD1 TRBV7-9 TGTGCCAGCAGCTTAGACAGGGGCGAGCAGTACTTC CASSLDRGEQYF
TRBJ2-1 many NA TRBV7-8 TGTGCCAGCAGCCTCTGGACATCTGGTAATGAGCAGTTCTTC CASSLWTSGNEQFF
TRBJ2-5 NA NA TRBV6-2/TRBV6-3 TGTGCCAGCAGTGACAGAGGAGGGGGTCAAGAGACCCAGTACTTC CASSDRGGGQETQYF
TRBJ1-2 many TRBD1 TRBV2 TGTGCCAGCACCCCTACAGGGGCCCCCAACTATGGCTACACCTTC CASTPTGAPNYGYTF
TRBJ2-2 few TRBD1 TRBV27 TGTGCCAGCAGTACGGGACAGTCCACCGGGGAGCTGTTTTTT CASSTGQSTGELFF
TRBJ2-2 NA TRBD1 TRBV6-2/TRBV6-3 TGTGCCAGCAGGCCGACAGGGATTGGAGCCGGGGAGCTGTTTTTT CASRPTGIGAGELFF
TRBJ2-7 once NA TRBV4-1 TGCGCCGGCAGCCAAGTGGGCGGAACCTACGAGCAGTACTTC CAGSQVGGTYEQYF
TRBJ2-1 NA TRBD2 TRBV3-1 TGTGCCAGCAGCCAAGACGCCTCGAGGCGGGGGGGCTACAATGAGCAGTTCTTC CASSQDASRRGGYNEQFF
TRBJ1-2 NA TRBD1 TRBV27 TGTGCCAGCAGTGCACAGGGGGCCTCCTATGGCTACACCTTC CASSAQGASYGYTF
TRBJ1-2 NA TRBD1 TRBV20-1 TGCAGTGCTAGAACTACCCGGGACAGGGGAACTTATGGCTACACCTTC CSARTTRDRGTYGYTF
TRBJ1-5 NA NA TRBV24-1 TGTGCCACCAGTGATTTGCTTGTGGCAGGGGATTATAGCAATCAGCCCCAGCATTTT CATSDLLVAGDYSNQPQHF
TRBJ2-3 NA NA TRBV15 TGTGCCACCAGCAGAGAGGGGACTCAAACAGATACGCAGTATTTT CATSREGTQTDTQYF
TRBJ1-5 many TRBD1 TRBV6-2/TRBV6-3 TGTGCCAGCAGTTTCCGGGACAGGGGGCGGCATCAGCCCCAGCATTTT CASSFRDRGRHQPQHF
TRBJ2-3 NA NA TRBV6-1 TGTGCCAGCAGTGAGCACCTCACAGATACGCAGTATTTT CASSEHLTDTQYF
TRBJ2-7 NA NA TRBV2 TGTGCCAGCAAATCGCCAGGGACCTCCTACGAGCAGTACTTC CASKSPGTSYEQYF
TRBJ1-1 NA TRBD1 TRBV12-3/TRBV12-4 TGTGCCAGCAGTTCATCAGGGGGAGGGTATACTGAAGCTTTCTTT CASSSSGGGYTEAFF
TRBJ1-5 few NA TRBV15 TGTGCCACCAGCAGAGATCGACGGACCTTTCGCAATCAGCCCCAGCATTTT CATSRDRRTFRNQPQHF
TRBJ2-1 NA NA TRBV15 TGTGCCACCAGCAGAGCCGTCCTACAGGGAAGGGGGTACAATGAGCAGTTCTTC CATSRAVLQGRGYNEQFF
TRBJ2-5 once NA TRBV10-3 TGTGCCATCAGTAAGGACAGCGAACACAAAGAGACCCAGTACTTC CAISKDSEHKETQYF
TRBJ2-7 NA NA TRBV29-1 TGCAGCGTTGAAGATCAGGCAAGCTACGAGCAGTACTTC CSVEDQASYEQYF
TRBJ1-2 once NA TRBV27 TGTGCCAGCAGACAAGACATCAGCTCCTCTTCTGTACCTAACTATGGCTACACCTTC CASRQDISSSSVPNYGYTF
TRBJ1-5 NA NA TRBV2 TGTGCCAGCAGTGAAACGGGGAGTAGCAATCAGCCCCAGCATTTT CASSETGSSNQPQHF
TRBJ1-2 once NA TRBV4-3 TGCGCCAGCAGCCAAGAGGGATACTATGGCTACACCTTC CASSQEGYYGYTF